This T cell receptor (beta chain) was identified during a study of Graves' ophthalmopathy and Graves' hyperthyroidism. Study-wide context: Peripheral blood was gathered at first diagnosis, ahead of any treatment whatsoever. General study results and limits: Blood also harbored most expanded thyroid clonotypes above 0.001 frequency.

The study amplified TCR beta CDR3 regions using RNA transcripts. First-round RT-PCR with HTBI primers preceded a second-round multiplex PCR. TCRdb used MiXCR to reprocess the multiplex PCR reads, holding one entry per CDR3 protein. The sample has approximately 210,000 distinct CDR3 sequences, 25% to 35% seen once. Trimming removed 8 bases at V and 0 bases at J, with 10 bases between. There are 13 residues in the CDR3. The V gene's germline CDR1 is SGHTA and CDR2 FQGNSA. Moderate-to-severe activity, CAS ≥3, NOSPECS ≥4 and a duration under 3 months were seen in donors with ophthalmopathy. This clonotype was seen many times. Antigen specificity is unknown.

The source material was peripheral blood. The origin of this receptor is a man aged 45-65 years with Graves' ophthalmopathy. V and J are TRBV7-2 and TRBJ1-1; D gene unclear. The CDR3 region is CASFDQMNTEAFF. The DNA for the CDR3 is TGTGCCAGCTTCGACCAAATGAACACTGAAGCTTTCTTT.